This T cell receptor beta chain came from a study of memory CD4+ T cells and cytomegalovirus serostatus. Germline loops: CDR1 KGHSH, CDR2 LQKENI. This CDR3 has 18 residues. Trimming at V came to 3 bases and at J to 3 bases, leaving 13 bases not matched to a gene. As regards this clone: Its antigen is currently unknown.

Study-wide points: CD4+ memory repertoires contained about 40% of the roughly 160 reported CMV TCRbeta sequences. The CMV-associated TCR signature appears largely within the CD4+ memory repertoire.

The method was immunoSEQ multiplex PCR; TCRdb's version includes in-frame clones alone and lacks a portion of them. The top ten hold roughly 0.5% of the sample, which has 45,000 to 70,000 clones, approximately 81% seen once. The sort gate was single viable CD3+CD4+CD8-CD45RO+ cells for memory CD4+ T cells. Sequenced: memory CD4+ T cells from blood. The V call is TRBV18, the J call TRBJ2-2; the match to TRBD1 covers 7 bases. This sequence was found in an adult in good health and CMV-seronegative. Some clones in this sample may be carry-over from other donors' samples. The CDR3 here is CASSPSVRTGVDTGELFF. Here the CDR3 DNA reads TGTGCCAGCTCACCGTCGGTCCGAACAGGGGTCGACACCGGGGAGCTGTTTTTT.